These 25 T cell receptor beta chains were all obtained from the same sample, sequenced in a study of neoadjuvant anti-PD-1 for oral cavity cancer. Repertoires were generated with immunoSEQ multiplex PCR, while TCRdb's copy carries only in-frame clones and drops some. This sample yields 20,000 to 25,000 clones, of which approximately 27% are seen a single time; more than 15% belongs to the top ten. As for time point: after neoadjuvant nivolumab, at surgical resection. The sequences come from tumor tissue, collected after nivolumab (anti-PD-1) treatment. The origin of the receptors is a person aged 35 to 85 with oral cavity squamous cell carcinoma.

The chain joins TRBV28 to TRBJ2-7; D call uncertain. Germline V gene data show CDR1 as MDHEN and CDR2 as SYDVKM. The V gene lost 6 bases and the J gene lost 2 bases, with 14 bases spanning the gap. The CDR3 covers 14 residues. The CDR3 sequence is CASRTSTDPYEQYF. In nucleotides, the CDR3 is TGTGCCAGCAGAACATCGACGGATCCCTACGAGCAGTACTTC.

V usage is TRBV12-2 and J usage is TRBJ2-3. TRBV12-2 is described as a pseudogene. The CDR3 consists of 17 residues. CDR3 coding DNA: TGTGCAAGCCGCTTATTGGGGACCCAGATCTGCACAGATACGCAGTATTTT. The encoded protein is CASRLLGTQICTDTQYF.

V and J are TRBV30 and TRBJ2-1; TRBD2 might be the D (6 bases). Germline V gives CDR1 GTSNPN, CDR2 SVGIG (reference sequence). V gave up 1 base and J gave up 5 bases, with 18 bases separating them. There are 16 residues in the CDR3. In DNA, the CDR3 is TGTGCCTGGAGTGCCCCCCGAGCGGGCGGGGACAATGAGCAGTTCTTC. Amino acids: CAWSAPRAGGDNEQFF.

The chain links TRBV20-1 to TRBJ2-7; D may match TRBD1 or TRBD2 (5 bases each). V shed 2 bases and J shed 9 bases, with 11 bases lying between them. The CDR3 runs 11 residues. Germline loops: CDR1 DFQATT, CDR2 SNEGSKA (reference sequence). The CDR3 here is CSARSGRGQYF. CDR3 in DNA: TGCAGTGCTAGATCAGGGAGAGGGCAGTACTTC.

Only a few counts were recorded for this clone. The V call is TRBV5-1, the J call TRBJ2-1; perhaps TRBD1 as D (6 bases). Germline CDR1 and CDR2: SGHRS and YFSETQ. V was cut by 4 bases and J by 10 bases, with 18 bases left in between. The CDR3 runs to 14 residues. CDR3 nucleotides: TGCGCCAGCAGCAGGAACTCAGGGGCACGGGAGCAGTTCTTC. Translating it yields CASSRNSGAREQFF. Drawing the rest from reference TRBV5-1 and TRBJ2-1, the complete variable domain is KAGVTQTPRYLIKTRGQQVTLSCSPISGHRSVSWYQQTPGQGLQFLFEYFSETQRNKGNFPGRFSGRQFSNSRSEMNVSTLELGDSALYLCASSRNSGAREQFFGPGTRLTVL.

The table lists this clone with a few counts. The rearrangement links TRBV19 to TRBJ1-5; the D is unclear. In germline, CDR1 is LNHDA, CDR2 SQIVND (reference sequence). V was pared by 4 bases and J by 11 bases, with 12 bases between. The CDR3 runs 12 residues. DNA for the CDR3: TGTGCCAGTAGTACCTCAGAGCAGTCCCAGCATTTT. It encodes CASSTSEQSQHF. Supplemented by reference TRBV19 and TRBJ1-5, the full variable domain reads DGGITQSPKYLFRKEGQNVTLSCEQNLNHDAMYWYRQDPGQGLRLIYYSQIVNDFQKGDIAEGYSVSREKKESFPLTVTSAQKNPTAFYLCASSTSEQSQHFGDGTRLSIL.

The chain employs TRBV7-6 and TRBJ2-7, with a possible D match to TRBD2 (5 bases). V shed 5 bases and J shed 0 bases, with 11 bases lying between them. Germline V gene sequence: CDR1 SGHVS, CDR2 FNYEAQ. The CDR3 is 14 residues long. The CDR3 coding sequence is TGTGCCAGCAGCCCCAAAGACTACTCCTACGAGCAGTACTTC. Amino acid sequence: CASSPKDYSYEQYF.

The chain links TRBV28 to TRBJ1-5; D unclear. Trimming left V 6 bases short and J 3 bases short, with 21 bases between. The CDR3 is made up of 17 amino acids. Germline CDR1 reads MDHEN; CDR2 reads SYDVKM. The CDR3 DNA reads TGTGCCAGCAGAGCCTGGGAAGGTTTCCGCTTCAATCAGCCCCAGCATTTT. Amino acid sequence: CASRAWEGFRFNQPQHF.

Only a few counts were recorded for this clone. V gene TRBV19 combines with J gene TRBJ2-3; the D gene is possibly TRBD2 (5 bases). The germline CDR1 and CDR2 sequences are LNHDA and SQIVND (reference sequence). The CDR3 sequence is 13 residues long. The CDR3 nucleotides read TGTGCAACTCGGGAACTACCAAGGGTTACGCAGTATTTT. It codes for CATRELPRVTQYF.

The V gene is TRBV5-1, the J gene TRBJ2-7; 9 bases line up with TRBD1. V lost 6 bases to trimming and J lost 2 bases; unmatched junction nucleotides: 3. Looked up from germline, CDR1 is SGHRS and CDR2 is YFSETQ. This CDR3 spans 13 amino acids. Written as DNA, the CDR3 is TGCGCCAGCACCGGGACAGGGACCTACGAGCAGTACTTC. Its protein product is CASTGTGTYEQYF.

The chain has TRBV28 and TRBJ1-4; D not certain. The CDR3 has 15 amino acids. Germline V gene data show CDR1 as MDHEN and CDR2 as SYDVKM. Trimming took 5 bases from V and 4 from J, leaving 14 bases between them. The CDR3 protein is CASSPPLPGNEKLFF. Here the CDR3 DNA reads TGTGCCAGCAGTCCCCCCCTCCCCGGTAATGAAAAACTGTTTTTT.

This clone was picked up a small number of times. The chain links TRBV6-4 to TRBJ1-1; no firm D call. Per the germline V gene, CDR1 is MRHNA and CDR2 is SNTAGT. The germline V and J ends were trimmed by 4 bases and 1 base, with 10 bases remaining between them. The CDR3 covers 14 residues. The CDR3 nucleotides read TGTGCCAGCAGTGCCGCCCCAGGGAACACTGAAGCTTTCTTT. Its protein product is CASSAAPGNTEAFF.

The chain recombines TRBV19 with TRBJ1-2; 8 bases line up with TRBD1. Germline V gives CDR1 LNHDA, CDR2 SQIVND (reference sequence). V shed 1 base and J 3 bases; nucleotides not matched to a gene: 4. The CDR3 is 15 residues long. CDR3 amino acids: CASSIVADRDYGYTF. CDR3 in DNA: TGTGCCAGTAGTATAGTTGCGGACAGGGACTATGGCTACACCTTC.

Only a few counts were recorded for this clone. The chain has TRBV6-1 and TRBJ1-2; the match to TRBD1 covers 8 bases. The germline V gene has CDR1 MNHNS and CDR2 SASEGT. The CDR3 length is 13 residues. Unmatched junction bases numbered 4, after V lost 6 bases and J lost 4 bases. The CDR3 sequence: CASRIDRGYGYTF. The DNA for the CDR3 is TGTGCCAGCAGAATAGACAGGGGCTATGGCTACACCTTC.

This clone was detected only a few times. The CDR3 coding sequence is TGCGCCAGCAGCCGTGGGACAGGGACTGAAGCTTTCTTT. As protein: CASSRGTGTEAFF. The chain recombines TRBV4-1 with TRBJ1-1, with 9 bases lining up with TRBD1. This CDR3 comprises 13 residues. In germline, CDR1 is MGHRA, CDR2 YSYEKL. V trimming: 4 bases; J trimming: 5 bases; junction bases outside the gene matches: 2.

This clone has more than one count but fewer than ten. The chain recombines TRBV28 with TRBJ1-5, with D possibly being TRBD1 (6 bases). This CDR3 is built from 16 residues. Looked up from germline, CDR1 is MDHEN and CDR2 is SYDVKM. V lost 3 bases and J lost 11, with 23 bases in between. The CDR3 loop reads CASSFYLQGSRVAQHF. For the CDR3, the DNA is TGTGCCAGCAGTTTCTACCTACAGGGATCTAGGGTGGCCCAGCATTTT.

This clone has just a few counts. This chain links TRBV7-9 with TRBJ1-1, with D tentatively TRBD1 (6 bases). Trimming cost V 5 bases and J 6 bases, with 10 bases left between them. The CDR3 loop spans 12 amino acids. Germline CDR1 and CDR2: SEHNR and FQNEAQ (reference sequence). CDR3 loop: CASSLGQPEAFF. DNA of the CDR3: TGTGCCAGCAGCCTTGGACAGCCTGAAGCTTTCTTT.

This chain links TRBV5-1 with TRBJ1-2; tentative D call: TRBD1 (5 bases). V was clipped by 3 bases and J by 4 bases, with 19 bases between them. This CDR3 comprises 16 residues. CDR1 and CDR2 (germline): SGHRS, YFSETQ. CDR3 nucleotide sequence: TGCGCCAGCAGCTCACACCACACCGGGACTCCCTATGGCTACACCTTC. This translates into CASSSHHTGTPYGYTF.

This clone was counted only a few times. The chain couples TRBV27 to TRBJ2-4; 9 nucleotides line up with TRBD1. J was trimmed by 1 base and V by 5 bases; bases with no gene match: 6. Germline lookup yields CDR1 MNHEY and CDR2 SMNVEV (reference sequence). The CDR3 spans 16 residues. CDR3 amino acids: CASSPRQGVAKNIQYF. Written as DNA, the CDR3 is TGTGCCAGCAGTCCAAGACAGGGGGTGGCCAAAAACATTCAGTACTTC.

This clone was seen more than once but under ten times. The chain couples TRBV27 to TRBJ2-7; D perhaps matches TRBD2 (5 bases). CDR1 is MNHEY, CDR2 SMNVEV, per germline (reference sequence). This CDR3 has 13 amino acids. V was shortened by 6 bases and J by 5 bases, with 14 bases between the two germline ends. The CDR3 nucleotides read TGTGCCAGCAGCCCGTCCGGGGTCCACGAGCAGTACTTC. This encodes CASSPSGVHEQYF.

The V call is TRBV6-1, the J call TRBJ1-2; 9 bases line up with TRBD1. Germline V gene data show CDR1 as MNHNS and CDR2 as SASEGT. Germline trimming cut 5 bases from V and 4 bases from J; bases unmatched to any gene: 5. CDR3 length: 14 amino acids. CDR3 amino acids: CASSTDRGLYGYTF. Written as DNA, the CDR3 is TGTGCCAGCAGTACGGACAGGGGCCTCTATGGCTACACCTTC.

This clone occurred a few times. The rearrangement uses TRBV9 and TRBJ2-7; 11 bases align to TRBD2. This CDR3 is built from 16 residues. Trimming took 0 bases from V and 0 from J; bases not matched to a gene: 2. From germline, CDR1 is SGDLS and CDR2 YYNGEE. The CDR3 DNA is TGTGCCAGCAGCGTAGGACTAGCGGGAAACTCCTACGAGCAGTACTTC. It is translated as CASSVGLAGNSYEQYF.

The chain uses TRBV5-1 and TRBJ2-3; a weak D match, TRBD2 (6 bases). The V gene lost 0 bases and the J gene lost 2 bases, with 10 bases spanning the gap. This CDR3 contains 15 residues. CDR1 and CDR2 (germline): SGHRS, YFSETQ. In DNA, the CDR3 is TGCGCCAGCAGCTTGGGCCGGGAGCCCACAGATACGCAGTATTTT. It is translated as CASSLGREPTDTQYF.

This chain links TRBV7-2 with TRBJ2-3; a weak D match, TRBD1 (6 bases). Germline-derived CDR1 and CDR2 are SGHTA and FQGNSA. Trimming shortened V by 1 base and J by 5 bases, and 10 bases separated the two germline ends. The CDR3 has 14 residues. The CDR3 DNA is TGTGCCAGCAGCTTAGGGGGGCGTGTAGATACGCAGTATTTT. Translating gives CASSLGGRVDTQYF. Full variable domain (rest looked up from reference TRBV7-2 and TRBJ2-3): GAGVSQSPSNKVTEKGKDVELRCDPISGHTALYWYRQSLGQGLEFLIYFQGNSAPDKSGLPSDRFSAERTGGSVSTLTIQRTQQEDSAVYLCASSLGGRVDTQYFGPGTRLTVL.

The chain couples TRBV5-5 to TRBJ1-4, with D unclear. The V gene's germline CDR1 is SGHKS and CDR2 YYEKEE (reference sequence). Trimming removed 4 bases from V and 8 bases from J, with 12 bases in between. The CDR3 contains 13 residues. The CDR3, as DNA: TGTGCCAGCAGCCCACCGGTTGGGGAAAAACTGTTTTTT. It yields the protein CASSPPVGEKLFF.